What follows describes a single T cell receptor beta chain. This clonotype was seen many times. Its recognized antigen is unknown. No base quality information exists; no much larger clone differs at one position. This specimen comes from a study of T cells in Graves' hyperthyroidism and ophthalmopathy (dated by TCRdb to about 2019). Some background on the complete study: Peripheral blood was sampled at the time of initial diagnosis, prior to any treatment. To identify distinguishing TCR V-J signatures, a discovery cohort of some 99 patients was used, comprising roughly 45 with Graves' ophthalmopathy and some 60 with stable Graves' hyperthyroidism. The paper describes TCR Vbeta CDR3 sequencing of roughly 130 peripheral blood samples, made up of under 50 ophthalmopathy patients, around 73 hyperthyroidism patients and roughly 17 progressor patients. Prospective prediction of ophthalmopathy was tested in an independent validation cohort of approximately 18 hyperthyroidism patients and some 17 patients who later progressed to ophthalmopathy. The study also compared thyroid tissue and blood T-cell repertoires from more than five Graves' hyperthyroidism patients. The roughly 99 discovery patients were divided at random into training and test sets in a 7:3 ratio. After sampling, hyperthyroidism patients received methimazole starting at 30 mg daily, and ophthalmopathy patients received high-dose intravenous methylprednisolone.

General findings and caveats noted by the study authors: No statistical method was used to fix the sample size in advance, and group allocation was not hidden from the investigators. Most expanded thyroid clonotypes (frequency above 0.001) were also found in blood, which suggests that blood repertoires may mirror thyroid immune responses. In validation, the model predicted progression to ophthalmopathy a median of 6.5 months before onset, with 70% to 71% sensitivity and roughly 79% specificity. A 13 V-J signature model separated ophthalmopathy from stable hyperthyroidism, with about 88% sensitivity and around 84% specificity in cross-validation and 80%/75% in testing.

Hyperthyroidism patients were newly diagnosed, with disease duration under 2 months, and aged 18 to 65 years. The study excluded patients with uncontrolled infections, other autoimmune diseases, pregnancy or lactation. Clinical symptoms, serum thyroxine and TRAb, thyroid ultrasound, and orbital computed tomography formed the basis for the diagnoses. For progressor patients, blood was drawn at the first diagnosis of hyperthyroidism, before any ophthalmopathy symptoms had appeared. PBMCs were isolated from about 9.1 ml of fresh peripheral blood by Ficoll-Paque density gradient centrifugation. Patients classed as progressors first received a Graves' hyperthyroidism diagnosis and then went on to develop ophthalmopathy during follow-up. Total RNA was extracted using Trizol reagent, and RNA quality was assessed on an Agilent 2100 Bioanalyzer. TCR beta CDR3 regions were amplified from RNA transcripts. For the first round of RT-PCR on the TCR CDR3, the HTBI primer set was used together with the Qiagen OneStep RT-PCR kit. Libraries were constructed in a second round of multiplex PCR, after which size selection and purification were performed. Libraries were sequenced paired-end with 100 bp reads on an Illumina HiSeq2000. For the original study's pipeline: SOAPnuke was used to process the raw data, with reads discarded if the reads contained adapters or uncalled bases, had a mean Phred below 15, or lacked an exact constant-primer or identifier match. High-quality paired reads were merged with COPE v1.2.5, and unique nucleotide sequences were defined as clonotypes. MiTCR v1.1 was used to align the clonotypes against IMGT TRBV, TRBD and TRBJ reference segments. Analysis was restricted to V-J combinations with a frequency above 0.0001, which covered 98% to 99.2% of repertoires. The TCS score was defined as F50 (clonal expansion) divided by E x V (chaos), with BLOSUM62-based TCRdist calculated between CDR3 peptides within each V-J. Welch's t-statistics and random forest reduced 450 to 600 V-J features to fewer than 15, which were used in a naive Bayes classifier (R e1071). In-frame beta chains were kept once TCRdb had trimmed the public reads at Q25 with fastp and called clones with MiXCR. Merged by CDR3 protein, the rows form single entries marked with the most common genes and DNA. The V and J calls and clone size are TCRdb's, not the authors'. Across this sample there are under 300,000 distinct CDR3 sequences, with about an eighth seen only once. Of the sample, approximately 7.8% is held by the ten largest clones.

The CDR3 runs 12 amino acids, cysteine and phenylalanine included. The read is trimmed to its CDR3 DNA, 36 bases read in frame from base 1. V is reduced by 8 bases and J by 7 bases, leaving a spacing of 12 bases between them. Sequencing input: blood. Recombination connected TRBV6-7 to TRBJ1-5; the D gene is unclear. TRBV6-7 is placed among ORFs of uncertain function. This clonotype was obtained from a woman aged 25 to 45 with Graves' hyperthyroidism that later progressed to Graves' ophthalmopathy. The CDR3 protein is CASGEEIQPQHF. The sequenced DNA: TGTGCCAGCGGTGAGGAGATCCAGCCCCAGCATTTT.